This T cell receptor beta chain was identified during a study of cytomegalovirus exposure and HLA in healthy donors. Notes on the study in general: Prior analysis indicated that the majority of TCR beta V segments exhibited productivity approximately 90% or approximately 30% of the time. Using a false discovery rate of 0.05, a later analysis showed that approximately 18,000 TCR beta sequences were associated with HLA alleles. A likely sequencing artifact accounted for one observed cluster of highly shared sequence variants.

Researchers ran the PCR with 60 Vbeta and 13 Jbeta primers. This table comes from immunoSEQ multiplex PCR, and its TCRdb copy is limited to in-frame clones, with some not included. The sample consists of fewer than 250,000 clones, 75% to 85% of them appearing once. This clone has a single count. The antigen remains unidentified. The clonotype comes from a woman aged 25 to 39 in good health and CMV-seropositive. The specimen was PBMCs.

The CDR3 region is CASSQGQPIEQYF. CDR3 sequence (DNA): TGTGCCAGCAGCCAAGGACAGCCCATCGAGCAGTACTTC. The chain joins TRBV4-2 to TRBJ2-7; weak D call: TRBD1 (5 bases). The ends were cut back, 1 base at V and 6 bases at J, with 10 bases in the middle. The CDR3 has 13 residues. Germline lookup yields CDR1 LGHNA and CDR2 YNFKEQ.